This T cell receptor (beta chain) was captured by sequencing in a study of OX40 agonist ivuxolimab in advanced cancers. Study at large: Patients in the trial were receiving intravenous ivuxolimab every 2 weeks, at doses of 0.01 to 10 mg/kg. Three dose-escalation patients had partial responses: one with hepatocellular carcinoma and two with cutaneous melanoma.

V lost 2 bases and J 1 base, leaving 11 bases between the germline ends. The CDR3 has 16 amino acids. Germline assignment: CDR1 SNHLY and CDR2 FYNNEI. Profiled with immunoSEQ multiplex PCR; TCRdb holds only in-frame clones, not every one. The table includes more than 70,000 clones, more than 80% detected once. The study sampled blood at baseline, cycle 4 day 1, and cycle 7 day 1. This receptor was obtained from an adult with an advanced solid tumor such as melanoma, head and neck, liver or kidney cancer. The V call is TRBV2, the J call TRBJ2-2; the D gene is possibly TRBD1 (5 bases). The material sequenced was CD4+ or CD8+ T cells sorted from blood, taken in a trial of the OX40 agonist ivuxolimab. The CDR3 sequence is CASSEQGRMNTGELFF. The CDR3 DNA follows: TGTGCCAGCAGTGAACAGGGCAGAATGAACACCGGGGAGCTGTTTTTT.